This T cell receptor (beta chain) appears in the sequencing data of a study of beta chain features in type 1 diabetes. For the study at large: The patient and healthy donor groups were comparable for age, gender and cell yields.

This CDR3 is 15 amino acids long. With 4 bases removed from V and 2 bases from J, the gap between germline ends came to 12 bases. The germline CDR1 and CDR2 sequences are SGHAT and FQNNGV. Overall study results and limits: Shorter templates may be favored by PCR, equally so in patients and controls. Moderate but significant shortening of TCRB CDR3s was recorded in all four CD4+ subsets from Type 1 diabetes patients.

Concerning this clone: The antigen remains unidentified.

Sequenced material consisted of expressed TCRB transcripts (all of the isolated RNA was reverse transcribed). Clones were read by immunoSEQ multiplex PCR, and TCRdb kept only the in-frame ones, dropping some. Of hundreds of thousands of clones in the sample, roughly 12% were seen once. The sequencing input was naive CD4+ T cells from blood. The receptor was derived from a woman younger than 35 with type 1 diabetes. The chain recombines TRBV11-2 with TRBJ2-1; weak D call: TRBD2 (5 bases). The DNA of the CDR3 is TGTGCCAGCAGCTCGGTTTTGGGAGCCTACAATGAGCAGTTCTTC. Protein product: CASSSVLGAYNEQFF.